Below, 13 T cell receptor beta chains from the same sample are listed, as sequenced in a study of blood T cell repertoires in COVID-19. Assay used: immunoSEQ multiplex PCR; TCRdb lists only in-frame clones, some missing. The sample includes fewer than 300,000 clones, 70% to 90% of them seen just once. Sequencing used PBMCs or T cells enriched from blood (not recorded which). These receptors originate from a woman in her 30s who had recovered from COVID-19.

This rearrangement joins TRBV18 to TRBJ2-5, with 7 positions matching TRBD1. Germline V CDR1 and CDR2: KGHSH, LQKENI. The CDR3 extends over 14 amino acids. The V and J ends lost 5 bases and 4 bases, in that order; junction bases with no gene match: 7. CDR3 DNA: TGTGCCAGCTCATTACAGGGGACCCCAGAGACCCAGTACTTC. As protein: CASSLQGTPETQYF.

The chain carries TRBV9 and TRBJ1-3; D unclear. The CDR3 has 13 residues. Trimming shortened V by 7 bases and J by 3 bases, and 11 bases separated the two germline ends. CDR1 and CDR2 from the germline V gene are SGDLS and YYNGEE. The CDR3 DNA follows: TGTGCCAGCGGCCCCGGGGATGGAAACACCATATATTTT. Translated: CASGPGDGNTIYF.

This clone was detected only once. The chain uses TRBV5-5 and TRBJ1-2, with 8 bases fitting TRBD1. The CDR3 length is 14 residues. Germline assignment: CDR1 SGHKS and CDR2 YYEKEE (reference sequence). Trimming at V came to 0 bases and at J to 3 bases, leaving 1 base not matched to a gene. CDR3 amino acids: CASSLETGDYGYTF. The CDR3 DNA reads TGTGCCAGCAGCTTGGAGACAGGGGACTATGGCTACACCTTC.

V is TRBV18 and J is TRBJ2-7; D ambiguous. Deletions cut 4 bases from V and 0 bases from J, with 7 bases between. This CDR3 comprises 13 residues. Germline-derived CDR1 and CDR2 are KGHSH and LQKENI. For the CDR3, the DNA is TGTGCCAGCTCACGACTGAGCTCCTACGAGCAGTACTTC. It encodes CASSRLSSYEQYF.

This clone was counted between two and nine times. The chain combines TRBV15 with TRBJ2-7, with a possible D match to TRBD2 (6 bases). Trimming took off 0 bases at V and 3 bases at J, with 15 bases between the two ends. The CDR3 contains 16 residues. The germline CDR1 and CDR2 sequences are LNHNV and YYDKDF (reference sequence). Here the CDR3 DNA reads TGTGCCACCAGCAGAGAGGGGGGAGCTAGAGGCTACGAGCAGTACTTC. This sequence encodes CATSREGGARGYEQYF.

The genes are TRBV6-2 or TRBV6-3 and TRBJ2-7; TRBD1 aligns across 8 bases. The length of the CDR3 is 17 residues. The germline V gene encodes CDR1 MNHEY and CDR2 SVGEGT. Trimming cost V 0 bases and J 0 bases; bases outside gene matches: 7. The CDR3 loop is CASSYSGQVSSSYEQYF. For the CDR3, the DNA is TGTGCCAGCAGTTACTCGGGACAGGTGAGCTCCTCCTACGAGCAGTACTTC.

This sequence joins TRBV20-1 and TRBJ2-1; D is undetermined. Germline CDR1 and CDR2: DFQATT and SNEGSKA (reference sequence). CDR3 length: 11 amino acids. V gave up 7 bases and J gave up 10 bases, with 14 bases separating them. The CDR3 here is CSVAGGVEQFF. In nucleotides, the CDR3 is TGCAGTGTCGCTGGTGGAGTAGAGCAGTTCTTC.

This clone appeared a few times. The J gene is TRBJ2-3, the V gene TRBV5-1; TRBD1 is a possible D gene (7 bases). Germline V gene sequence: CDR1 SGHRS, CDR2 YFSETQ. The CDR3 extends over 15 amino acids. V was cut by 2 bases and J by 7 bases, with 17 bases left in between. This chain's CDR3 is CASSFPRGEKNTQYF. The CDR3 DNA follows: TGCGCCAGCAGCTTCCCCAGGGGGGAAAAGAATACGCAGTATTTT.

CDR3 in DNA: TGTGCCAGCACCCTGCTGGGACAGGCCCAAGAGACCCAGTACTTC. Residues: CASTLLGQAQETQYF. The chain recombines TRBV28 with TRBJ2-5; 8 bases match TRBD1. CDR1 and CDR2 (germline): MDHEN, SYDVKM. The V gene end was trimmed by 7 bases and the J gene end by 1 base; junction bases not matched to a gene: 8. CDR3 length: 15 amino acids. The complete variable domain, with remaining parts taken from reference TRBV28 and TRBJ2-5, reads DVKVTQSSRYLVKRTGEKVFLECVQDMDHENMFWYRQDPGLGLRLIYFSYDVKMKEKGDIPEGYSVSREKKERFSLILESASTNQTSMYLCASTLLGQAQETQYFGPGTRLLVL.

The chain is built from TRBV28 and TRBJ2-1; D uncertain. V was pared by 3 bases and J by 6 bases, with 6 bases between. This CDR3 comprises 12 residues. CDR1 and CDR2 from the germline V gene are MDHEN and SYDVKM. CDR3 coding DNA: TGTGCCAGCAGTTTCAGGTCCAATGAGCAGTTCTTC. Amino acid sequence: CASSFRSNEQFF.

This clone was observed a handful of times. For the CDR3, the DNA is TGTGCCAGCTCACCACGGACAGTGAATTCACCCCTCCACTTT. Translated, it gives CASSPRTVNSPLHF. The V call is TRBV18, the J call TRBJ1-6, with D possibly matching TRBD1 (6 bases). Between the trimmed V and J ends, which lost 1 base and 7 bases, there was a span of 8 bases. The CDR3 runs 14 residues. Per the germline V gene, CDR1 is KGHSH and CDR2 is LQKENI.

The V call is TRBV6-4, the J call TRBJ2-1; TRBD2 aligns across 10 bases. There are 15 residues in the CDR3. Germline V lookup: CDR1 MRHNA, CDR2 SNTAGT. V lost 5 bases to trimming and J lost 6 bases; unmatched junction nucleotides: 7. CDR3 protein: CASSLAGGPSNEQFF. Here the CDR3 DNA reads TGTGCCAGCAGTTTAGCGGGGGGCCCTAGCAATGAGCAGTTCTTC.

V usage is TRBV3-1 (or the pseudogene TRBV3-2) and J usage is TRBJ2-2; D not resolved. The CDR3 has 14 amino acids. V lost 3 bases to trimming and J lost 0 bases, with 5 bases between them. CDR1 LGHDT and CDR2 YNNKEL come from the germline V gene (reference sequence). As DNA, the CDR3 is TGTGCCAGCAGCCATCTTTCGAACACCGGGGAGCTGTTTTTT. It is translated as CASSHLSNTGELFF.